Following are 2 T cell receptor beta chains from one sample sequenced in a study of identical twins listed by TCRdb under 2016. The library was prepared using 5' RACE. For sequencing, an Illumina HiSeq 2000 was employed. TCRdb cleaned the public reads at Q25 with fastp, built clones with MiXCR and kept in-frame beta chains. Rows are unified per CDR3 protein, each entry keeping the most common DNA and genes. This sample has 250,000 or so distinct CDR3 sequences in its table, and over 9.5% of those were observed once. The ten largest clones represent roughly 4.2% of the sample. These data were also filed under a second study, of yellow fever vaccine responses in identical twins.

Sequenced material: memory (CD45RO+) T cells sorted from blood. The cell subset or site label for this specimen denotes: CD45RO+ enriched T cells. The source is a woman aged 18-35 years in good health.

This clonotype was detected a few times. V gene TRBV3-1 combines with J gene TRBJ2-5; 9 bases are a match to TRBD2. Unmatched junction bases numbered 13, after V lost 1 base and J lost 4 bases. Looked up from germline, CDR1 is LGHDT and CDR2 is YNNKEL (reference sequence). This CDR3 region has 18 residues. The chain's CDR3 is CASSQVASGKGGGETQYF. CDR3 coding DNA: TGTGCCAGCAGCCAAGTGGCTAGCGGGAAAGGAGGGGGAGAGACCCAGTACTTC.

This clonotype turned up a few times. The CDR3 DNA is TGTGCCAGCAGCGTACAGGGGATTCAAGAGACCCAGTACTTC. This translates into CASSVQGIQETQYF. The V and J genes are TRBV9 and TRBJ2-5; D possibly corresponds to TRBD1 (6 bases). The V gene lost 1 base and the J gene lost 2 bases, with 9 bases spanning the gap. The CDR3 contains 14 residues. Per the germline V gene, CDR1 is SGDLS and CDR2 is YYNGEE.